The 9 T cell receptor beta chains below come from one sample, sequenced in a study of human T cells and chemical hapten exposure. The time point is: patch test 2, 6 weeks after DPC sensitization. Treatment meaning: therapeutic diphenylcyclopropenone sensitization with weekly scalp DPC. TCRdb called the RACE reads again in MiXCR, with one record for every CDR3 protein. The data contain 90,000 to 110,000 distinct CDR3 sequences, 9% to 9.5% of them singletons. Sequenced here: whole blood, sampled in connection with sensitization to the hapten diphenylcyclopropenone (DPC). These receptors all stem from a woman in her forties with alopecia areata. Some clones in this sample may be carry-over from other donors' samples.

At least ten counts were recorded for this clonotype. This chain uses TRBV7-2 with TRBJ2-5, with no clear D. V lost 2 bases and J 1 base, leaving 8 bases between the germline ends. In germline, CDR1 is SGHTA, CDR2 FQGNSA. The CDR3 has 14 residues. The CDR3 loop reads CASSLYVSQETQYF. In nucleotides, the CDR3 is TGTGCCAGCAGCTTATATGTCTCCCAAGAGACCCAGTACTTC.

In this sample, this clonotype turned up many times. The J gene is TRBJ2-7, the V gene TRBV21-1; no check of the table's D call, TRBD1, against the DNA was made. TRBV21-1 is designated a pseudogene. The CDR3 is 17 amino acids. CDR3 DNA sequence: TGTGCCAGCAGCCCGGGGGCGGAGCAGACGGATATCTACGAGCAGTACTTC. Protein product: CASSPGAEQTDIYEQYF.

This clonotype was detected a few times. The rearrangement uses TRBV20-1 and TRBJ1-5; D is ambiguous. CDR1 and CDR2 (germline): DFQATT, SNEGSKA (reference sequence). The CDR3 has 13 residues. The germline V and J ends were trimmed by 3 bases and 8 bases, with 14 bases remaining between them. The CDR3 nucleotides are TGCAGTGCTAGCGGGTCAGAAAGTAAGCCCCAGCATTTT. As protein: CSASGSESKPQHF.

There are many counts of this clonotype. The chain carries TRBV2 and TRBJ2-5, with D perhaps matching TRBD1 (6 bases). Germline V gene data show CDR1 as SNHLY and CDR2 as FYNNEI. Trimming cost V 5 bases and J 3 bases, with 13 bases left between them. CDR3 length: 14 amino acids. CDR3 region: CASSYSDSKETQYF. The DNA for the CDR3 is TGTGCCAGCAGTTACTCGGACAGCAAAGAGACCCAGTACTTC.

This clonotype was observed at least ten times. A junction end diverges from the germline sequence, so it may reflect a read error. In DNA, the CDR3 is TGTGCCAGCAGTTTAGGGCTAGCGGGGACGAGCACAGATACGCAGTATTTT. This codes for CASSLGLAGTSTDTQYF. The J gene is TRBJ2-3, the V gene TRBV13, with TRBD2 identical over 9 bases. Germline CDR1 PRHDT, CDR2 FYEKMQ (reference sequence). This CDR3 has 17 residues.

In its sample, this clonotype was seen many times. V gene TRBV7-9 combines with J gene TRBJ2-1; perhaps TRBD1 as D (5 bases). This CDR3 spans 13 amino acids. CDR1 is SEHNR and CDR2 is FQNEAQ in the germline V gene (reference sequence). Trimming shortened V by 5 bases and J by 10 bases, and 15 bases separated the two germline ends. The CDR3 reads CASSAPSTDEQFF. The CDR3 nucleotides read TGTGCCAGCAGCGCCCCGTCGACAGACGAGCAGTTCTTC.

The chain carries TRBV4-2 and TRBJ1-3, with D hard to call. CDR1 and CDR2 from the germline V gene are LGHNA and YNFKEQ. The CDR3 length is 15 residues. V was trimmed by 0 bases and J by 0 bases, leaving 6 bases between them. The CDR3 bases are TGTGCCAGCAGCCAAGATCAGGTCTCTGGAAACACCATATATTTT. Translated: CASSQDQVSGNTIYF.

This clonotype was counted many times. The junction and the germline gene differ at one end; a read error may be behind it. This chain links TRBV7-2 with TRBJ2-3, with D possibly being TRBD2 (5 bases). The germline gives CDR1 SGHTA, CDR2 FQGNSA. The CDR3 is 14 amino acids. The CDR3, as DNA: TGTGCCAGCAGCCTAGCTGGGGTGACAGATACGCAGTATTTT. Translating gives CASSLAGVTDTQYF.

This clonotype was counted only a few times. The chain recombines TRBV7-9 with TRBJ2-1; the match to TRBD2 covers 9 bases. The CDR3 contains 16 residues. The V gene's germline CDR1 is SEHNR and CDR2 FQNEAQ (reference sequence). V dropped 4 bases and J dropped 1; count of bases not matched to a gene: 5. The DNA for the CDR3 is TGTGCCAGCAGCTCGCCAGCGGGGGGTTCCTACAATGAGCAGTTCTTC. Translated, it gives CASSSPAGGSYNEQFF. Using reference TRBV7-9 and TRBJ2-1 for the parts outside the CDR3, the full variable domain is DTGVSQNPRHKITKRGQNVTFRCDPISEHNRLYWYRQTLGQGPEFLTYFQNEAQLEKSRLLSDRFSAERPKGSFSTLEIQRTEQGDSAMYLCASSSPAGGSYNEQFFGPGTRLTVL.